These T cell receptor beta chains were read from a single sample in a study of blood T cells in healthy people across ages. TCRdb used MiXCR to reprocess the 5' RACE reads, holding one entry per CDR3 protein. In the table there are more than 550,000 distinct CDR3 sequences, 20% to 25% of which are singletons. Sample: blood. Receptors were obtained from a man in his 70s in good health. CDR3s include the opening cysteine and the closing phenylalanine or tryptophan. The order of the fields is J gene, CDR3 length, clone size, V gene, D gene, CDR3 protein, CDR3 DNA. D genes are given only for firm matches. The size entry is marked missing in some rows and otherwise reads once, few, many or a size class.

>TRBJ1-5|13|few|TRBV12-3/TRBV12-4|.
CASGVYSNQPQHF
TGTGCCAGCGGGGTATATAGCAATCAGCCCCAGCATTTT
>TRBJ1-1|15|many|TRBV14|.
CASSQDPRGYTEAFF
TGTGCCAGCAGCCAAGATCCCAGGGGTTACACTGAAGCTTTCTTT
>TRBJ2-1|11|.|TRBV20-1|TRBD2
CSARGTTEQFF
TGCAGTGCTCGCGGGACTACCGAGCAGTTCTTC
>TRBJ2-2|14|few|TRBV29-1|.
CSAESGLSTGELFF
TGCAGCGCGGAGTCGGGACTGAGCACCGGGGAGCTGTTTTTT
>TRBJ1-5|14|.|TRBV7-9|.
CASSNRDHDQPQHF
TGTGCCAGCAGCAACAGGGATCACGATCAGCCCCAGCATTTT
>TRBJ2-5|19|few|TRBV5-1|TRBD1
CASSSPRGSGTGPLETQYF
TGCGCCAGCAGCTCTCCAAGGGGCTCGGGGACAGGTCCGTTGGAGACCCAGTACTTC
>TRBJ2-2|15|.|TRBV7-2|TRBD2
CASSFSGPNTGELFF
TGTGCCAGCAGCTTTAGCGGGCCGAACACCGGGGAGCTGTTTTTT
>TRBJ2-5|15|few|TRBV10-2|TRBD1
CASSDPGTGVETQYF
TGCGCCAGCAGTGACCCCGGGACAGGGGTTGAGACCCAGTACTTC
>TRBJ2-5|13|few|TRBV29-1|TRBD2
CSAVAGYQETQYF
TGCAGCGCAGTAGCGGGGTACCAAGAGACCCAGTACTTC
>TRBJ2-5|14|.|TRBV6-5|TRBD1
CASREPGQGKTQYF
TGTGCCAGCAGGGAACCGGGACAGGGAAAGACCCAGTACTTC
>TRBJ2-3|14|many|TRBV5-1|TRBD2
CASSLGLAGDTQYF
TGTGCCAGCAGCTTAGGCCTAGCGGGAGATACGCAGTATTTT
>TRBJ1-5|15|.|TRBV2|TRBD1
CASRPDRAGNQPQHF
TGTGCCAGCAGACCGGACAGGGCGGGCAATCAGCCCCAGCATTTT
>TRBJ2-1|14|.|TRBV12-3/TRBV12-4|.
CASTLRRAYNEQFF
TGTGCCAGCACCCTAAGGCGGGCGTACAATGAGCAGTTCTTC
>TRBJ1-1|13|.|TRBV29-1|.
CSVAEGLNTEAFF
TGCAGCGTTGCTGAGGGACTGAACACTGAAGCTTTCTTT
>TRBJ1-3|13|many|TRBV3-1|.
CASSQVTGNTIYF
TGTGCCAGCAGCCAAGTTACAGGAAACACCATATATTTT
>TRBJ2-5|16|.|TRBV7-7|TRBD1
CASSPLDRVVRETQYF
TGTGCCAGCAGCCCTTTAGACAGGGTTGTCCGAGAGACCCAGTACTTC
>TRBJ2-1|16|few|TRBV3-1|TRBD2
CASSQDSGMVWNEQFF
TGTGCCAGCAGCCAAGATAGCGGGATGGTGTGGAATGAGCAGTTCTTC
>TRBJ1-2|14|few|TRBV28|.
CASREVGGLYGYTF
TGTGCCAGCAGAGAAGTGGGGGGGTTATATGGCTACACCTTC
>TRBJ2-7|15|.|TRBV12-3/TRBV12-4|.
CASSAQGYITYEQYF
TGTGCCAGCAGTGCCCAGGGTTATATAACCTACGAGCAGTACTTC
>TRBJ1-2|13|many|TRBV29-1|TRBD1
CSGGETGSYGYTF
TGCAGCGGGGGAGAGACAGGGTCCTATGGCTACACCTTC
>TRBJ2-7|15|few|TRBV20-1|.
CSAREFRTGSYEQYF
TGCAGTGCTAGAGAATTTAGGACGGGATCCTACGAGCAGTACTTC
>TRBJ1-4|15|.|TRBV7-9|.
CASSWPGPSNEKLFF
TGTGCCAGCAGCTGGCCGGGACCTTCCAATGAAAAACTGTTTTTT
>TRBJ1-4|16|few|TRBV4-1|TRBD1
CASSQEGHRGAEKLFF
TGCGCCAGCAGCCAAGAGGGGCACAGGGGGGCTGAAAAACTGTTTTTT
>TRBJ1-3|14|.|TRBV5-1|.
CASNLGPDGNTIYF
TGCGCCAGCAACCTGGGACCGGATGGAAACACCATATATTTT
>TRBJ2-2|15|many|TRBV20-1|.
CSATNPARDTGELFF
TGCAGTGCTACCAACCCAGCGAGAGACACCGGGGAGCTGTTTTTT
>TRBJ2-2|15|few|TRBV6-2/TRBV6-3|.
CASSYPVVGTGELFF
TGTGCCAGCAGTTATCCAGTGGTTGGCACCGGGGAGCTGTTTTTT
>TRBJ1-2|12|few|TRBV20-1|.
CSARGIGGGYTF
TGCAGTGCTAGAGGGATAGGAGGAGGCTACACCTTC
>TRBJ1-4|19|few|TRBV24-1|TRBD1
CATSDVPGQGTATNEKLFF
TGTGCCACCAGTGACGTCCCGGGACAGGGAACAGCAACTAATGAAAAACTGTTTTTT
>TRBJ2-3|15|.|TRBV12-3/TRBV12-4|TRBD2
CASSPLLARLNRQYF
TGTGCCAGCAGCCCCTTACTAGCGCGACTGAATAGGCAGTATTTT
>TRBJ2-3|16|.|TRBV28|TRBD1
CASLRMDRGGTDTQYF
TGTGCCAGCCTCCGAATGGACAGGGGGGGCACAGATACGCAGTATTTT
>TRBJ2-7|14|few|TRBV15|TRBD1
CATSRDRGFYEQYF
TGTGCCACCAGCAGAGACAGGGGGTTTTACGAGCAGTACTTC
>TRBJ2-5|14|.|TRBV14|.
CASSQAQLTGTQYF
TGTGCCAGCAGCCAGGCACAGTTGACGGGGACCCAGTACTTC
>TRBJ1-1|12|.|TRBV18|.
CASSPTNTEAFF
TGTGCCAGCTCACCAACGAACACTGAAGCTTTCTTT
>TRBJ2-2|12|.|TRBV3-1|.
CASSINTGELFF
TGTGCCAGCAGTATTAACACCGGGGAGCTGTTTTTT
>TRBJ2-1|12|many|TRBV6-2/TRBV6-3|.
CASRRLPGTPDF
TGTGCCAGCAGACGCCTACCCGGGACCCCTGACTTC
>TRBJ1-4|12|.|TRBV6-1|.
CASNGFYEKLFF
TGTGCCAGCAATGGGTTCTATGAAAAACTGTTTTTT
>TRBJ2-3|16|.|TRBV10-1|TRBD2
CAGSSGLAGNTDTQYF
TGCGCCGGCAGTTCCGGACTAGCGGGGAACACAGATACGCAGTATTTT
>TRBJ2-5|17|.|TRBV7-2|TRBD2
CASSADSAGFARETQYF
TGTGCCAGCAGCGCTGACTCAGCGGGGTTTGCTAGAGAGACCCAGTACTTC
>TRBJ2-5|18|.|TRBV7-9|TRBD1
CASSLPTLTSGGQETQYF
TGTGCCAGCAGCTTACCCACGTTGACCTCAGGGGGCCAAGAGACCCAGTACTTC
>TRBJ2-1|17|.|TRBV20-1|.
CSARDDYRLRGDNEQFF
TGCAGTGCTAGAGACGACTACCGACTACGTGGAGACAATGAGCAGTTCTTC
>TRBJ2-1|14|.|TRBV29-1|TRBD2
CSGALAGAYNEQFF
TGCAGCGGTGCGCTGGCGGGGGCCTACAATGAGCAGTTCTTC
>TRBJ1-4|14|.|TRBV18|.
CATGHRTDNEKLFF
TGTGCCACGGGGCACAGGACAGATAATGAAAAACTGTTTTTT
>TRBJ2-7|14|.|TRBV6-5|.
CASTAGRVGYEQYF
TGTGCCAGCACCGCCGGGCGGGTAGGCTACGAGCAGTACTTC
>TRBJ1-2|15|few|TRBV6-5|.
CASSPRANSNYGYTF
TGTGCCAGCAGTCCCCGGGCCAACAGTAACTATGGCTACACCTTC
>TRBJ1-5|14|few|TRBV12-3/TRBV12-4|.
CASDKGVINQPQHF
TGTGCCAGCGACAAGGGGGTCATCAATCAGCCCCAGCATTTT
>TRBJ1-3|14|.|TRBV12-3/TRBV12-4|.
CASSLSGVRNTIYF
TGTGCCAGCAGTTTGTCGGGGGTGCGAAACACCATATATTTT
>TRBJ2-1|13|few|TRBV12-3/TRBV12-4|.
CASTPGGWNEQFF
TGTGCCAGCACCCCAGGCGGTTGGAATGAGCAGTTCTTC
>TRBJ2-5|15|once|TRBV20-1|.
CSAPNLSGYQETQYF
TGCAGTGCCCCGAACTTATCAGGGTACCAAGAGACCCAGTACTTC